The 14 T cell receptor beta chains listed next were all sequenced from one sample in a study of T-cell memory formation after mild COVID-19. One entry per CDR3 protein, called by TCRdb with MiXCR from the 5' RACE reads. The data show 110,000 to 150,000 distinct CDR3 sequences, 11% to 15% seen once. The sequenced sample consisted of PBMCs or a T cell subset sorted from them (not recorded which). The receptors shown here come from an adult woman who had mild COVID-19 (a few samples of this study predate the infection). Cell type and time point are not known.

This clonotype appeared a few times. V usage is TRBV12-5 and J usage is TRBJ2-1; D may be TRBD1 or TRBD2 (5 bases each). Trimming shortened V by 0 bases and J by 8 bases, and 32 bases separated the two germline ends. The CDR3 loop spans 21 amino acids. CDR1 LGHNT and CDR2 FRNRAP come from the germline V gene. CDR3 sequence: CASGLVLVAVQSGPGTHEQFF. CDR3 DNA sequence: TGTGCTAGTGGTTTGGTACTTGTCGCAGTTCAGTCGGGACCCGGTACCCATGAGCAGTTCTTC.

CDR3 protein: CAWSGPYEQYF. Here the CDR3 DNA reads TGTGCCTGGAGTGGACCATACGAGCAGTACTTC. The chain employs TRBV30 and TRBJ2-7; D gene uncertain. CDR1 is GTSNPN, CDR2 SVGIG, per germline (reference sequence). Trimming stripped 1 base from V and 4 bases from J, with 5 bases between. The CDR3 has 11 amino acids.

V is TRBV12-3 or TRBV12-4 and J is TRBJ1-4; D is possibly TRBD1 (5 bases). V dropped 6 bases and J dropped 0 bases, with 11 bases sitting between them. The length of the CDR3 is 15 residues. CDR3 sequence (DNA): TGTGCCAGCAGCTCGACAGCCTCAACTAATGAAAAACTGTTTTTT. It is translated as CASSSTASTNEKLFF.

V gene TRBV11-2 combines with J gene TRBJ1-1; D uncertain. Trimming removed 5 bases from V and 5 bases from J, with 18 bases in between. Germline-derived CDR1 and CDR2 are SGHAT and FQNNGV. The CDR3 runs to 15 residues. CDR3 coding DNA: TGTGCCAGCAGCCCCGACACCATTATGAGGACTGAAGCTTTCTTT. Amino acids: CASSPDTIMRTEAFF.

V usage is TRBV15 and J usage is TRBJ1-5; 7 bases line up with TRBD1. The J segment lost 3 bases and the V segment lost 6 bases, leaving 11 bases of the junction unmatched. CDR3 length: 16 amino acids. Germline V gene data show CDR1 as LNHNV and CDR2 as YYDKDF (reference sequence). CDR3 region: CATSTIQGVINQPQHF. In nucleotides, the CDR3 is TGTGCCACCAGTACGATCCAGGGGGTGATCAATCAGCCCCAGCATTTT.

The V call is TRBV15, the J call TRBJ2-3; no firm D call. Germline loops: CDR1 LNHNV, CDR2 YYDKDF (reference sequence). This CDR3 has 17 residues. The V end was cut by 8 bases, the J end by 3 bases, with 24 bases between. CDR3: CATLRSDHSAPTDTQYF. The CDR3 DNA reads TGTGCCACCCTCAGATCGGATCATAGTGCCCCAACAGATACGCAGTATTTT.

This clonotype turned up a few times. The V call is TRBV4-3, the J call TRBJ2-7; 9 nucleotides agree with TRBD1. Germline CDR1 LGHNA, CDR2 YSLEER. The CDR3 runs 16 residues. Losses at the gene ends were 0 bases for V and 3 bases for J; bases not matched to a gene: 6. CDR3 protein: CASSQEWGDRVYEQYF. The CDR3 nucleotides are TGCGCCAGCAGCCAAGAATGGGGGGACAGGGTCTACGAGCAGTACTTC.

This clonotype occurred a few times. The chain carries TRBV6-5 and TRBJ1-2; no clear D. CDR1 and CDR2 (germline): MNHEY, SVGAGI. The CDR3 sequence is 15 residues long. V gave up 0 bases and J gave up 4 bases, with 12 bases separating them. The CDR3 protein is CASSYSSRSGYGYTF. Here the CDR3 DNA reads TGTGCCAGCAGTTACTCATCGCGGAGTGGCTATGGCTACACCTTC.

This clonotype was detected a few times. The chain recombines TRBV20-1 with TRBJ2-1, with D possibly TRBD2 on 6 matching bases. The V gene's germline CDR1 is DFQATT and CDR2 SNEGSKA (reference sequence). The CDR3 is made up of 15 amino acids. Between the trimmed V and J ends, which lost 5 bases and 3 bases, there was a span of 17 bases. The CDR3 sequence is CSAAGPQAGYNEQFF. The CDR3 nucleotides are TGCAGTGCTGCGGGACCCCAGGCCGGCTACAATGAGCAGTTCTTC.

The chain employs TRBV21-1 and TRBJ2-5; the DNA was not compared with TRBD2, the D call given in the table. TRBV21-1 is termed a pseudogene. This CDR3 comprises 15 residues. The CDR3 DNA follows: TGTGCCAGCAGCAAAGATCGGACAAACGGGGAGACCCAGTACTTC. It encodes CASSKDRTNGETQYF.

In its sample, this clonotype was seen many times. This chain uses TRBV4-2 with TRBJ2-1, with a weak D call TRBD2 (5 bases). The V and J ends lost 5 bases and 5 bases respectively, with 16 bases between them. Germline CDR1 and CDR2: LGHNA and YNFKEQ. There are 15 residues in the CDR3. CDR3: CASSTSPTRDNEQFF. In nucleotides, the CDR3 is TGTGCCAGCAGCACCTCACCCACTAGGGACAATGAGCAGTTCTTC.

This clonotype was seen repeatedly, ten times or more. This rearrangement joins TRBV6-2 or TRBV6-3 to TRBJ2-1; D unresolved. The CDR3 loop spans 14 amino acids. V dropped 0 bases and J dropped 0 bases, with 3 bases sitting between them. The germline V gene has CDR1 MNHEY and CDR2 SVGEGT. CDR3 protein: CASSYSSSYNEQFF. DNA of the CDR3: TGTGCCAGCAGTTACTCGAGCTCCTACAATGAGCAGTTCTTC.

This sequence joins TRBV15 and TRBJ2-3; no firm D call. V lost 1 base, J lost 1 base, and 9 bases lay in between. Germline values: CDR1 LNHNV, CDR2 YYDKDF (reference sequence). The CDR3 totals 15 residues. This CDR3 is CATSRGDTRTDTQYF. DNA of the CDR3: TGTGCCACCAGCAGAGGAGACACCCGCACAGATACGCAGTATTTT. Full variable domain (remainder filled in from reference TRBV15 and TRBJ2-3): DAMVIQNPRYQVTQFGKPVTLSCSQTLNHNVMYWYQQKSSQAPKLLFHYYDKDFNNEADTPDNFQSRRPNTSFCFLDIRSPGLGDTAMYLCATSRGDTRTDTQYFGPGTRLTVL.

This clonotype has only a few counts. This rearrangement joins TRBV27 to TRBJ2-3, with 7 bases identical to TRBD1. Germline CDR1 MNHEY, CDR2 SMNVEV (reference sequence). The CDR3 is made up of 15 amino acids. Trimming at V came to 4 bases and at J to 0 bases, leaving 4 bases not matched to a gene. DNA for the CDR3: TGTGCCAGCAGTTCCCCGACAGGGAGCACAGATACGCAGTATTTT. The encoded protein is CASSSPTGSTDTQYF.